These 32 T cell receptor beta chains share one sample of origin, sequenced in a study of cytomegalovirus exposure and HLA in healthy donors. This PCR relied on a set of 60 Vbeta primers and 13 Jbeta primers. Data came from immunoSEQ multiplex PCR; TCRdb stores just in-frame clones and leaves some out. The table has 110,000 to 150,000 clones, about 70% seen once. What was sequenced was PBMCs. Receptors were obtained from a woman aged 55-70 years in good health and CMV-seropositive.

CDR3 nucleotides: TGTGCCAGCAGCCGGGGGCAAGAGACCCAGTACTTC. It yields the protein CASSRGQETQYF. V gene TRBV11-2 combines with J gene TRBJ2-5; a weak D match, TRBD2 (6 bases). Trimming took 5 bases from V and 2 from J, leaving 6 bases between them. Germline lookup yields CDR1 SGHAT and CDR2 FQNNGV. The CDR3 has 12 residues.

This chain uses TRBV9 with TRBJ2-1; possibly TRBD2 for D (5 bases). This CDR3 contains 14 residues. With 0 bases removed from V and 7 bases from J, the gap between germline ends came to 11 bases. Germline CDR1 reads SGDLS; CDR2 reads YYNGEE. In DNA form, the CDR3 reads TGTGCCAGCAGCGTAGCCGGACTGGCGAATGAGCAGTTCTTC. Translating gives CASSVAGLANEQFF. Combining the CDR3 with reference TRBV9 and TRBJ2-1 gives the whole variable domain DSGVTQTPKHLITATGQRVTLRCSPRSGDLSVYWYQQSLDQGLQFLIQYYNGEERAKGNILERFSAQQFPDLHSELNLSSLELGDSALYFCASSVAGLANEQFFGPGTRLTVL.

Comments on this clone: This may be a read error, as it is one base from a much larger clone. V and J are TRBV6-1 and TRBJ1-1; 7 bases align to TRBD1. The V and J ends lost 6 bases and 0 bases, in that order; junction bases with no gene match: 4. The CDR3 totals 14 residues. CDR1 is MNHNS and CDR2 is SASEGT in the germline V gene. This CDR3 is CASSPTGLNTEAFF. CDR3 nucleotide sequence: TGTGCCAGCAGCCCGACAGGGCTGAACACTGAAGCTTTCTTT.

This clone was detected only once. This sequence joins TRBV2 and TRBJ1-3; possible D gene TRBD1, 5 bases. Germline V gives CDR1 SNHLY, CDR2 FYNNEI. Between the trimmed V and J ends, which lost 1 base and 0 bases, there was a span of 7 bases. The length of the CDR3 is 15 residues. The CDR3 sequence is CASSEVQGSGNTIYF. The CDR3 nucleotides are TGTGCCAGCAGTGAAGTCCAGGGCTCTGGAAACACCATATATTTT.

The rearrangement links TRBV14 to TRBJ2-2; tentatively, D is TRBD2 (6 bases). The CDR3 covers 16 residues. Germline loops: CDR1 SGHDN, CDR2 FVKESK. Trimming took off 5 bases at V and 4 bases at J, with 17 bases between the two ends. CDR3 amino acids: CASSELAGRSTGELFF. The CDR3 region has the DNA TGTGCCAGCAGCGAGTTGGCGGGACGCAGCACCGGGGAGCTGTTTTTT.

V gene TRBV29-1 combines with J gene TRBJ1-2, with D possibly being TRBD1 (5 bases). Per the germline V gene, CDR1 is SQVTM and CDR2 is ANQGSEA. The V end lost 5 bases, the J end lost 4 bases, and 14 bases lay between the germline ends. The CDR3 consists of 13 residues. The CDR3 DNA follows: TGCAGCGTTCACAATCAGGGAGGCTATGGCTACACCTTC. This codes for CSVHNQGGYGYTF.

This clone was seen only once. The chain links TRBV7-8 to TRBJ1-1; D remains unclear. Germline V lookup: CDR1 SGHVS, CDR2 FQNEAQ. V was shortened by 1 base and J by 11 bases, with 11 bases between the two germline ends. CDR3 length: 12 residues. The CDR3 nucleotides read TGTGCCAGCAGCTTAGATAGGACTAGGGCTTTCTTT. Its translation is CASSLDRTRAFF.

The chain links TRBV28 to TRBJ1-2; 11 nucleotides line up with TRBD1. Germline lookup yields CDR1 MDHEN and CDR2 SYDVKM. Trimming cost V 6 bases and J 4 bases; bases outside gene matches: 7. The CDR3 totals 15 residues. The CDR3 DNA follows: TGTGCCAGCAGGTTAGGGACAGGGGGAATCTATGGCTACACCTTC. Protein: CASRLGTGGIYGYTF.

The chain recombines TRBV13 with TRBJ2-7; 9 bases line up with TRBD1. The CDR3 consists of 15 residues. The V gene end was trimmed by 6 bases and the J gene end by 3 bases; junction bases not matched to a gene: 9. The germline CDR1 and CDR2 sequences are PRHDT and FYEKMQ (reference sequence). The CDR3 DNA reads as TGTGCCAGCAGATTACAGGGACAGGGAGGCTACGAGCAGTACTTC. Its translation is CASRLQGQGGYEQYF.

The rearrangement links TRBV27 to TRBJ1-1; D unclear. The CDR3 has 15 residues. Germline CDR1 MNHEY, CDR2 SMNVEV (reference sequence). Deletions cut 1 base from V and 4 bases from J, with 13 bases between. The CDR3 reads CASSLYGPRGTEAFF. CDR3 bases: TGTGCCAGCAGTTTATATGGGCCTCGGGGCACTGAAGCTTTCTTT.

This sequence joins TRBV9 and TRBJ1-1, with D maybe TRBD1 (5 bases). The CDR3 is 15 residues long. The V end lost 4 bases, the J end lost 0 bases, and 13 bases lay between the germline ends. Germline V lookup: CDR1 SGDLS, CDR2 YYNGEE. CDR3 coding DNA: TGTGCCAGCAGCTCCCAGACAGATATGAACACTGAAGCTTTCTTT. Residues: CASSSQTDMNTEAFF.

This clone occurred a few times. The chain links TRBV5-4 to TRBJ1-2; 7 nucleotides align to TRBD1. CDR1 is SGHNT and CDR2 is YYREEE in the germline V gene (reference sequence). The ends lost 5 bases at V and 4 bases at J; junction bases unmatched: 11. This CDR3 spans 15 amino acids. Here the CDR3 DNA reads TGTGCCAGCAGTTGGGGGTCCGACAGGGCCTATGGCTACACCTTC. Protein: CASSWGSDRAYGYTF.

The chain carries TRBV7-9 and TRBJ2-4, with D possibly being TRBD1 (6 bases). V was shortened by 1 base and J by 8 bases, with 12 bases between the two germline ends. Germline assignment: CDR1 SEHNR and CDR2 FQNEAQ (reference sequence). This CDR3 has 14 amino acids. This chain's CDR3 is CASSLVGEGDIQYF. CDR3 in DNA: TGTGCCAGCAGCTTAGTGGGTGAGGGGGACATTCAGTACTTC.

This sequence joins TRBV14 and TRBJ2-1, with 7 nucleotides matching TRBD2. The germline V gene has CDR1 SGHDN and CDR2 FVKESK. The CDR3 has 16 amino acids. V was pared by 0 bases and J by 4 bases, with 6 bases of the junction left unmatched. The CDR3 nucleotides read TGTGCCAGCAGCCAAGATTTCGCGGGAGCATACAATGAGCAGTTCTTC. Residues: CASSQDFAGAYNEQFF.

V and J are TRBV9 and TRBJ1-5; 11 bases align to TRBD1. The J segment lost 4 bases and the V segment lost 3 bases, leaving 3 bases of the junction unmatched. Germline values: CDR1 SGDLS, CDR2 YYNGEE. This CDR3 contains 15 residues. The CDR3 bases are TGTGCCAGCAGCGCCGGGACAGGGGGTAATCAGCCCCAGCATTTT. This codes for CASSAGTGGNQPQHF.

The V and J genes are TRBV7-2 and TRBJ2-1; TRBD2 matches at 14 bases. Per germline, CDR1 SGHTA and CDR2 FQGNSA. V shed 5 bases, J shed 10 bases, and the junction held 4 bases outside the gene matches. This CDR3 has 14 residues. The CDR3 spells CASSTGLAGDEQFF. Written as DNA, the CDR3 is TGTGCCAGCAGCACGGGACTAGCGGGAGACGAGCAGTTCTTC.

CDR3 coding DNA: TGTGCCAGCAGCGGTCGGACCTCCGGGACCTACGAGCAGTACTTC. This sequence encodes CASSGRTSGTYEQYF. V gene TRBV6-5 combines with J gene TRBJ2-7; D possibly corresponds to TRBD2 (5 bases). V lost 6 bases and J lost 2, with 17 bases in between. CDR3 length: 15 amino acids. Germline CDR1 and CDR2: MNHEY and SVGAGI.

The chain combines TRBV6-1 with TRBJ1-4, with 8 bases lining up with TRBD1. Trimming removed 4 bases from V and 8 bases from J; junction bases left unmatched: 3. Germline V lookup: CDR1 MNHNS, CDR2 SASEGT. The length of the CDR3 is 13 residues. Here the CDR3 reads CASSAYRGEKLFF. The CDR3 DNA reads TGTGCCAGCAGTGCATACAGGGGGGAAAAACTGTTTTTT.

V is TRBV28 and J is TRBJ1-1, with D tentatively TRBD1 (6 bases). Germline V gene lookup returns CDR1 MDHEN and CDR2 SYDVKM. V was shortened by 3 bases and J by 8 bases, with 10 bases between the two germline ends. The CDR3 consists of 12 residues. CDR3: CASSLVDREAFF. CDR3 DNA sequence: TGTGCCAGCAGTTTGGTGGACAGAGAAGCTTTCTTT.

V and J are TRBV5-1 and TRBJ2-3; D perhaps matches TRBD2 (6 bases). V was pared by 8 bases and J by 0 bases, with 13 bases between. This CDR3 is 14 amino acids long. The V gene's germline CDR1 is SGHRS and CDR2 YFSETQ. The DNA of the CDR3 is TGCGCCAGTCTGTCGGGGACTAGCACAGATACGCAGTATTTT. Translating it yields CASLSGTSTDTQYF.

This clone was detected once. The CDR3 spells CSVLSTGTYEQYF. CDR3 DNA: TGCAGCGTTCTCTCGACAGGGACCTACGAGCAGTACTTC. V usage is TRBV29-1 and J usage is TRBJ2-7; 7 nucleotides align to TRBD1. The CDR3 covers 13 residues. With V trimmed by 5 bases and J by 2 bases, 6 bases remained unmatched. Germline V lookup: CDR1 SQVTM, CDR2 ANQGSEA.

In DNA, the CDR3 is TGTGCCAGCAGTGAGACCCTCCGGGGAGAGCAGTACTTC. This gives the protein CASSETLRGEQYF. This rearrangement joins TRBV6-5 to TRBJ2-7, with D perhaps TRBD2 (5 bases). Germline values: CDR1 MNHEY, CDR2 SVGAGI. This CDR3 is built from 13 residues. V dropped 5 bases and J dropped 7 bases, with 15 bases sitting between them.

Note on this clone: At one end the junction does not follow the germline gene, possibly because of a read error. The chain couples TRBV13 to TRBJ1-1; weak D call: TRBD1 (5 bases). The CDR3 is 13 amino acids. Germline V gene data show CDR1 as PRHDT and CDR2 as FYEKMQ (reference sequence). CDR3 protein: CANSPDRNTEAFF. In DNA form, the CDR3 reads TGTGCCAACAGCCCCGACAGGAACACTGAAGCTTTCTTT.

The J gene is TRBJ2-5, the V gene TRBV30; D unresolved. Germline loops: CDR1 GTSNPN, CDR2 SVGIG (reference sequence). Trimming removed 6 bases from V and 5 bases from J, with 7 bases in between. The CDR3 consists of 10 residues. This CDR3 reads CACAGETQYF. Here the CDR3 DNA reads TGTGCCTGCGCCGGGGAGACCCAGTACTTC. Based on the CDR3 plus reference TRBV30 and TRBJ2-5, the full variable domain is SQTIHQWPATLVQPVGSPLSLECTVEGTSNPNLYWYRQAAGRGLQLLFYSVGIGQISSEVPQNLSASRPQDRQFILSSKKLLLSDSGFYLCACAGETQYFGPGTRLLVL.

The J gene is TRBJ2-1, the V gene TRBV5-1; D is unclear. CDR3 size: 11 residues. Germline V gene lookup returns CDR1 SGHRS and CDR2 YFSETQ. V was trimmed by 2 bases and J by 10 bases, leaving 7 bases between them. The CDR3 DNA is TGCGCCAGCAGCTTAGACATCGAGCAGTTCTTC. Its translation is CASSLDIEQFF.

The chain combines TRBV6-1 with TRBJ1-1, with TRBD1 as a possible D gene (6 bases). This CDR3 has 14 residues. V was cut by 8 bases and J by 1 base, with 14 bases left in between. Germline V CDR1 and CDR2: MNHNS, SASEGT. For the CDR3, the DNA is TGTGCCAGCGGAACAGGGAATTGGAACACTGAAGCTTTCTTT. Its protein product is CASGTGNWNTEAFF.

This CDR3 reads CASSAGTSLGVYEQYF. DNA for the CDR3: TGTGCCAGCAGCGCCGGGACTTCCCTGGGGGTCTACGAGCAGTACTTC. The chain uses TRBV9 and TRBJ2-7, with D maybe TRBD2 (6 bases). Trimming took off 3 bases at V and 3 bases at J, with 19 bases between the two ends. The CDR3 is 16 residues long. Germline values: CDR1 SGDLS, CDR2 YYNGEE.

The chain recombines TRBV2 with TRBJ1-4, with D maybe TRBD1 (6 bases). CDR3 size: 15 residues. V was trimmed by 2 bases and J by 4 bases, leaving 11 bases between them. Germline values: CDR1 SNHLY, CDR2 FYNNEI. The CDR3 DNA sequence: TGTGCCAGCAGTGAATTTTCAGGGGTTAATGAAAAACTGTTTTTT. Translated, it gives CASSEFSGVNEKLFF.

The V call is TRBV5-1, the J call TRBJ1-3, with D maybe TRBD1 (6 bases). V lost 0 bases and J lost 4, with 11 bases in between. Germline V gene data show CDR1 as SGHRS and CDR2 as YFSETQ. CDR3 length: 15 residues. CDR3 DNA: TGCGCCAGCAGCTTGGATCACAGGGAGGGAAACACCATATATTTT. Amino acid sequence: CASSLDHREGNTIYF. The whole variable domain, filled in from reference TRBV5-1 and TRBJ1-3, reads KAGVTQTPRYLIKTRGQQVTLSCSPISGHRSVSWYQQTPGQGLQFLFEYFSETQRNKGNFPGRFSGRQFSNSRSEMNVSTLELGDSALYLCASSLDHREGNTIYFGEGSWLTVV.

The rearrangement joins TRBV27 to TRBJ2-3; D is unresolved. Trimming removed 3 bases at V and 2 bases at J, with 9 bases between. This CDR3 region has 14 residues. Germline lookup yields CDR1 MNHEY and CDR2 SMNVEV (reference sequence). The CDR3: CASSFERHTDTQYF. DNA for the CDR3: TGTGCCAGCAGTTTCGAGCGCCACACAGATACGCAGTATTTT.

This chain links TRBV5-4 with TRBJ2-5; D ambiguous. The CDR3 has 12 amino acids. Trimming removed 0 bases from V and 5 bases from J, with 5 bases in between. Germline lookup yields CDR1 SGHNT and CDR2 YYREEE (reference sequence). CDR3 nucleotide sequence: TGTGCCAGCAGCTTGGGTGAGGAGACCCAGTACTTC. Amino acids: CASSLGEETQYF.

This clone was picked up a small number of times. The genes are TRBV5-1 and TRBJ1-5; D is ambiguous. The CDR3 contains 13 residues. Germline assignment: CDR1 SGHRS and CDR2 YFSETQ. V was trimmed by 0 bases and J by 4 bases, leaving 5 bases between them. CDR3 region: CASSLDNNQPQHF. CDR3 DNA: TGCGCCAGCAGCTTGGACAATAATCAGCCCCAGCATTTT.